The rows below give T cell receptor beta chains drawn from one sample of a study of blood T cell repertoires in COVID-19. Some clones are missing from TCRdb's copy, which holds only in-frame ones; the method was immunoSEQ multiplex PCR. Of around 150,000 clones detected, about 90% appear once; the ten largest clones hold about 4.8%. Sequenced: peripheral blood. These receptors came from a man under 40 with COVID-19, enrolled during active disease. The CDR3 runs from the conserved cysteine through the conserved F or W. A D gene is named only where the DNA matches it firmly. Rows may omit the clone size; those that give it use once, few, many or a size class.

TRBD1,TRBV18,15,TRBJ2-1,NA,TGTGCCAGCTCACCTAACAGGGGGCCGGGCAATGAGCAGTTCTTC,CASSPNRGPGNEQFF
TRBD1,TRBV6-2/TRBV6-3,16,TRBJ1-2,NA,TGTGCCAGCAGTTCTGACCTTGGACAGGGTGACTATGGCTACACCTTC,CASSSDLGQGDYGYTF
NA,TRBV6-5,14,TRBJ1-2,NA,TGTGCCAGCCGACCCCCAGGGGCTAACTATGGCTACACCTTC,CASRPPGANYGYTF
TRBD1,TRBV27,13,TRBJ1-2,NA,TGTGCCAGCAGTATAGACAGGGGGATGAGCTACACCTTC,CASSIDRGMSYTF
NA,TRBV18,17,TRBJ2-3,NA,TGTGCCAGCTCACCCACCACTGCCGGGGGGCGGACAGATACGCAGTATTTT,CASSPTTAGGRTDTQYF
NA,TRBV5-1,14,TRBJ2-3,NA,TGCGCCAGCAGCTTGGCCTGGCGCGGAGATACGCAGTATTTT,CASSLAWRGDTQYF
TRBD1,TRBV11-3,14,TRBJ2-1,few,TGTGCCAGCAGCCGGGGACAGGTTTACAATGAGCAGTTCTTC,CASSRGQVYNEQFF
NA,TRBV9,16,TRBJ1-3,NA,TGTGCCAGCAGCGTAGGTAGGGAGGGCTCTGGAAACACCATATATTTT,CASSVGREGSGNTIYF
NA,TRBV27,15,TRBJ2-1,NA,TGTGCCAGCAGTTTTAGTGGGAGCTCCTACAATGAGCAGTTCTTC,CASSFSGSSYNEQFF
NA,TRBV7-2,14,TRBJ1-4,NA,TGTGCCAGCAGCTTAGTCAGGCATAATGAAAAACTGTTTTTT,CASSLVRHNEKLFF
TRBD1,TRBV28,14,TRBJ1-1,NA,TGTGCCAGCAGTTTAGCTACAGGGGATAATAGAGCTTTCTTT,CASSLATGDNRAFF
NA,TRBV6-6,15,TRBJ2-6,NA,TGTGCCAGCATCTCCAGGAATTCTGGGGCCAACGTCCTGACTTTC,CASISRNSGANVLTF
TRBD1,TRBV5-4,16,TRBJ1-4,NA,TGTGCCAGCAGCATCCACCGGGACAGGGCGGATGAAAAACTGTTTTTT,CASSIHRDRADEKLFF
NA,TRBV9,16,TRBJ2-1,NA,TGTGCCAGCAGCGGGCGGGACAGCCACCTTTACAATGAGCAGTTCTTC,CASSGRDSHLYNEQFF
TRBD1,TRBV7-2,15,TRBJ2-1,few,TGTGCCAGCAGGTTTGGGGACAGGATGGGCAATGAGCAGTTCTTC,CASRFGDRMGNEQFF
NA,TRBV29-1,13,TRBJ1-2,NA,TGCAGCGTTGGCAGGGGTCCCGAGGGGGGCTACACCTTC,CSVGRGPEGGYTF
NA,TRBV10-2,15,TRBJ2-7,NA,TGCGCCAGCCACGTCAGACGGGAGAATCCCTACGAGCAGTACTTC,CASHVRRENPYEQYF
NA,TRBV13,15,TRBJ2-7,once,TGTGCCAGCAGCTTAACTTCCACGATGCTAGGCGAGCAGTACTTC,CASSLTSTMLGEQYF
NA,TRBV25-1,15,TRBJ1-1,NA,TGTGCCAGCAGTGAATGGGGGGGGCAGAACACTGAAGCTTTCTTT,CASSEWGGQNTEAFF
TRBD2,TRBV19,16,TRBJ2-1,NA,TGTGCCAGTAGGGGTAGACTAGCGGGAGCCTACAATGAGCAGTTCTTC,CASRGRLAGAYNEQFF
TRBD2,TRBV7-6,19,TRBJ2-3,NA,TGTGCCAGCAGCTTGTCTGACACATATAGCGGGGTTAACACAGATACGCAGTATTTT,CASSLSDTYSGVNTDTQYF
NA,TRBV5-4,16,TRBJ2-3,NA,TGTGCCAGCAGCTTGGGCGGGCTACTAACGGGAGATACGCAGTATTTT,CASSLGGLLTGDTQYF
NA,TRBV3-1/TRBV3-2,11,TRBJ2-1,once,TGTGCCAGCAGCCAACTTCTCGAGCAGTTCTTC,CASSQLLEQFF
NA,TRBV7-2,12,TRBJ1-1,NA,TGTGCCAGCAGCTTAGTGACAGGTGAAGCTTTCTTT,CASSLVTGEAFF
TRBD1,TRBV29-1,13,TRBJ1-2,NA,TGCAGCGCTTCGACAGGGGGGAACTATGGCTACACCTTC,CSASTGGNYGYTF
TRBD2,TRBV27,13,TRBJ2-7,many,TGTGCCAGTGGGGAGCGGGACCCCTACGAGCAGTACTTC,CASGERDPYEQYF
NA,TRBV4-3,16,TRBJ2-3,NA,TGCGCCAGCAGCCAAGATCTCCCTAGCGTCACAGATACGCAGTATTTT,CASSQDLPSVTDTQYF
NA,TRBV15,14,TRBJ2-7,once,TGTGCCACCAAGGAGGAGTTTGCCGCCTACGAGCAGTACTTC,CATKEEFAAYEQYF
NA,TRBV7-2,16,TRBJ2-3,NA,TGTGCCAGCAGCTCCTCCGGCCAGGGTTTGGCAGATACGCAGTATTTT,CASSSSGQGLADTQYF
NA,TRBV27,12,TRBJ1-6,NA,TGTCCCCTTTTTCTCCCCAATTCACCCCTCCACTTT,CPLFLPNSPLHF
TRBD1,TRBV7-8,16,TRBJ1-3,NA,TGTGCCAGCAGCTTACTGGGACAGGGGTTTGGAAACACCATATATTTT,CASSLLGQGFGNTIYF
NA,TRBV2,13,TRBJ2-7,few,TGTGCCAGCAGTGAGAACAGGATATACGAGCAGTACTTC,CASSENRIYEQYF
TRBD1,TRBV5-4,15,TRBJ1-2,NA,TGTGCCAGCAGCTTGTTAACAGGGGGTAACTATGGCTACACCTTC,CASSLLTGGNYGYTF
NA,TRBV6-2/TRBV6-3,15,TRBJ2-1,NA,TGTGCCAGCAGTTACGGGTCGGGGGAGGAGGATGAGCAGTTCTTC,CASSYGSGEEDEQFF
TRBD2,TRBV3-1/TRBV3-2,15,TRBJ2-5,once,TGTGCCAGCAGCCCCTTTAGCGGGGGGGAAGAGACCCAGTACTTC,CASSPFSGGEETQYF
TRBD1,TRBV13,15,TRBJ2-7,NA,TGTGCCAGCAGCTTAGCAGGGGGCATCTCCTACGAGCAGTACTTC,CASSLAGGISYEQYF
NA,TRBV6-6,14,TRBJ2-7,few,TGTGCCAGCAGTTTAAACACAGCTAAATACGAGCAGTACTTC,CASSLNTAKYEQYF
TRBD2,TRBV5-1,17,TRBJ2-1,NA,TGCGCCAGCAGCTTCCCCTGGGCGCGGGAGGGAGACAATGAGCAGTTCTTC,CASSFPWAREGDNEQFF
TRBD2,TRBV25-1,13,TRBJ2-7,NA,TGTGCCAGCAGTCTAGCGGGAGGGATGGAGCAGTACTTC,CASSLAGGMEQYF
NA,TRBV3-1/TRBV3-2,13,TRBJ2-3,once,TGTGCCAGCAGCGGGGCTAGCACAGATACGCAGTATTTT,CASSGASTDTQYF
NA,TRBV5-7,18,TRBJ2-2,NA,TGTGCCAGCAGCTACCCGCCTGGCAGGGGATGGTCTTCCGGGGAGCTGTTTTTT,CASSYPPGRGWSSGELFF
TRBD1,TRBV5-1,15,TRBJ2-1,NA,TGCGCCAGCAGCGAGGGACAGAGCTCCTACAATGAGCAGTTCTTC,CASSEGQSSYNEQFF
TRBD1,TRBV6-5,13,TRBJ1-4,NA,TGTGCCAGCCTGAAGACAGGGGGTGAAAAACTGTTTTTT,CASLKTGGEKLFF